Each of the 2 T cell receptor beta chains below was sequenced from the same sample in a study of T-cell memory formation after mild COVID-19. TCRdb reanalysed the 5' RACE reads using MiXCR and keeps one entry per CDR3 protein. The table shows 120,000 to 150,000 distinct CDR3 sequences, with roughly 19% occurring only once. The sample taken for sequencing was PBMCs or a T cell subset sorted from them (not recorded which). These receptors were obtained from an adult woman who had mild COVID-19 (a few samples of this study predate the infection). Cell type and time point are not known.

The chain uses TRBV12-3 or TRBV12-4 and TRBJ2-1; unclear D gene. The V gene lost 6 bases and the J gene lost 1 base, with 16 bases spanning the gap. The CDR3 has 16 residues. The CDR3 DNA sequence: TGTGCCAGCAGCCCCAGGAGTTCGGGTTCCTACAATGAGCAGTTCTTC. This codes for CASSPRSSGSYNEQFF.

The rearrangement uses TRBV5-1 and TRBJ2-5; 8 nucleotides align to TRBD1. This CDR3 is built from 15 residues. With V trimmed by 4 bases and J by 2 bases, 7 bases remained unmatched. The germline CDR1 and CDR2 sequences are SGHRS and YFSETQ. The CDR3 reads CASSPFTGGQETQYF. DNA for the CDR3: TGCGCCAGCAGCCCCTTCACAGGGGGGCAAGAGACCCAGTACTTC.